This entry describes one T cell receptor beta chain. The same CDR3 is also encoded by other DNA sequences in this sample. These data come from a study of shared clonotypes between healthy human individuals. Assay: immunoSEQ multiplex PCR; the TCRdb copy retains only in-frame clones and omits some. In the table there are 550,000 to 700,000 clones, 73% of which are singletons. The CDR3 totals 14 residues. Germline CDR1 SGHRS, CDR2 YFSETQ. V dropped 2 bases and J dropped 2; count of bases not matched to a gene: 2. This clonotype was obtained from a woman between 25 and 40 years old in good health. Sequencing input: memory CD4+ T cells sorted from blood. Described subset: CD45RA-negative fraction. The chain uses TRBV5-1 and TRBJ1-2, with TRBD1 matching over 8 bases. Written as DNA, the CDR3 is TGCGCCAGCAGCTTATCAGGGGGCAACTATGGCTACACCTTC. Its translation is CASSLSGGNYGYTF.